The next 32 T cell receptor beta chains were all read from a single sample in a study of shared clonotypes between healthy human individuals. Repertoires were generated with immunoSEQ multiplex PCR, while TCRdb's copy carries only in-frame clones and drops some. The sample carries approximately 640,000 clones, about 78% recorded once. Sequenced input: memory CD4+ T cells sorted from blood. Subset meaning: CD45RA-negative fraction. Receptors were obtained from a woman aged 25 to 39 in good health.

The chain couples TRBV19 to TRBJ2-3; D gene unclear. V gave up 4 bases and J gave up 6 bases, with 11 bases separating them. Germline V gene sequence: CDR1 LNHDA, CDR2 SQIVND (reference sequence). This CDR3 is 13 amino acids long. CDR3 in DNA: TGTGCCAGTAGTAACCCCCCGGTTGATACGCAGTATTTT. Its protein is CASSNPPVDTQYF.

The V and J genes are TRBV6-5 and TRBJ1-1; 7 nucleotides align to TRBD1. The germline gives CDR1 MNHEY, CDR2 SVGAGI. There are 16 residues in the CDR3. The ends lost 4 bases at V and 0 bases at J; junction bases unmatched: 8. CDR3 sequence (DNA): TGTGCCAGCAGTTCGCCTGCCGGGACAGTGAACACTGAAGCTTTCTTT. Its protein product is CASSSPAGTVNTEAFF.

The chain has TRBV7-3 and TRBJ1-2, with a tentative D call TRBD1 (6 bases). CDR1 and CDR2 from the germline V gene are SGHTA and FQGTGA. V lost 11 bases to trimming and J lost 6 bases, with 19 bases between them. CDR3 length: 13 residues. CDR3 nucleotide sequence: TGTGCCCCTAGGGGGACACCAAGGGATGGCTACACCTTC. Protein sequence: CAPRGTPRDGYTF.

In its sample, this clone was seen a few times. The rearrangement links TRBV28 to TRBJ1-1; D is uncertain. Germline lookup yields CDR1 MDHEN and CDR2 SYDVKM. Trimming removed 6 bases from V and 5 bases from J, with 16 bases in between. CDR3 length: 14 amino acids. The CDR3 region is CASSRGFGWTEAFF. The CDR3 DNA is TGTGCCAGCAGCCGCGGATTCGGGTGGACTGAAGCTTTCTTT.

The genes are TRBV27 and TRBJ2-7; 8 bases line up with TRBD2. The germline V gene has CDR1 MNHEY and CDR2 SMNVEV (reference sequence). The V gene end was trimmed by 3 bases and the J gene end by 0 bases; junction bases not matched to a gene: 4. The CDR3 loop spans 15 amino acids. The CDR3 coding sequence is TGTGCCAGCAGTTTGCTAGCGGGCAGCTCCTACGAGCAGTACTTC. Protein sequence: CASSLLAGSSYEQYF.

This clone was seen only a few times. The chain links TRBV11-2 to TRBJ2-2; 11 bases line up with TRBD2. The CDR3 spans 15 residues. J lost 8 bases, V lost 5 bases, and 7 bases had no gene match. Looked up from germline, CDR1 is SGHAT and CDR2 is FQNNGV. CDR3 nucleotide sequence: TGTGCCAGCAGCCTACTAGCGGGAGTGAGTGGGGAGCTGTTTTTT. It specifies CASSLLAGVSGELFF. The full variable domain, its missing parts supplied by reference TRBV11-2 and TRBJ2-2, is EAGVAQSPRYKIIEKRQSVAFWCNPISGHATLYWYQQILGQGPKLLIQFQNNGVVDDSQLPKDRFSAERLKGVDSTLKIQPAKLEDSAVYLCASSLLAGVSGELFFGEGSRLTVL.

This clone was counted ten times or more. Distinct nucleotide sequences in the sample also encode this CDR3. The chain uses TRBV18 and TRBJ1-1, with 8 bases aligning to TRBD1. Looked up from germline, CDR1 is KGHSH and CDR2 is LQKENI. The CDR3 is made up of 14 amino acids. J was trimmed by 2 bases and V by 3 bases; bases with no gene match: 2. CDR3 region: CASSPQGANTEAFF. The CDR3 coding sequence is TGTGCCAGCTCACCCCAGGGGGCTAACACTGAAGCTTTCTTT.

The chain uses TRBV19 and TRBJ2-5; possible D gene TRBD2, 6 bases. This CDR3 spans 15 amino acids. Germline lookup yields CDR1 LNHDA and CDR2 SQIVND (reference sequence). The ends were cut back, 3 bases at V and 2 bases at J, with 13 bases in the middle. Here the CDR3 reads CASSMSGGQQETQYF. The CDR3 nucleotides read TGTGCCAGTAGTATGTCTGGAGGGCAGCAAGAGACCCAGTACTTC.

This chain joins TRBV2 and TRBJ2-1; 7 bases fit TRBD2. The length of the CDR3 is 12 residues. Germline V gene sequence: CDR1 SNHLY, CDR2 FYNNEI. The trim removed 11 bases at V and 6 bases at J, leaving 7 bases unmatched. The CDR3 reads CAAGDYGNEQFF. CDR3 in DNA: TGTGCCGCTGGGGACTACGGCAATGAGCAGTTCTTC.

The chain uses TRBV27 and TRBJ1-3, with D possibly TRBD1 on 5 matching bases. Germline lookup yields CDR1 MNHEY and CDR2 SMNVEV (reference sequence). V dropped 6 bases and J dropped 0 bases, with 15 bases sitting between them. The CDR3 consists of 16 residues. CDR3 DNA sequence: TGTGCCAGCAGCAGGGATAGGGCCTCCTCTGGAAACACCATATATTTT. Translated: CASSRDRASSGNTIYF.

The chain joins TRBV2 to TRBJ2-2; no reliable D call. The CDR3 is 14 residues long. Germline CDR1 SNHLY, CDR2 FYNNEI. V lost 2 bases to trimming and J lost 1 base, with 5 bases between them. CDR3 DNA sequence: TGTGCCAGCAGTGAATGGCGGAACACCGGGGAGCTGTTTTTT. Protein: CASSEWRNTGELFF.

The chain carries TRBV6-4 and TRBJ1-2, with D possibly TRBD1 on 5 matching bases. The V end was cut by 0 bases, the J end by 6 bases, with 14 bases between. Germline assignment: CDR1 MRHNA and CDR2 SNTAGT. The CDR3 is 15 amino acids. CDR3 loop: CASSDSGTSDHGYTF. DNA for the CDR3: TGTGCCAGCAGTGACTCAGGGACGTCGGACCATGGCTACACCTTC.

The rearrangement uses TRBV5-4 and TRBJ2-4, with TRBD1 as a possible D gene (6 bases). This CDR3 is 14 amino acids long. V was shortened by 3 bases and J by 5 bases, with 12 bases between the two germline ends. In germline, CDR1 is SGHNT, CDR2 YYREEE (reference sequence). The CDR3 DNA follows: TGTGCCAGCAGCTACCGGACAGAAGAAAACATTCAGTACTTC. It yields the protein CASSYRTEENIQYF.

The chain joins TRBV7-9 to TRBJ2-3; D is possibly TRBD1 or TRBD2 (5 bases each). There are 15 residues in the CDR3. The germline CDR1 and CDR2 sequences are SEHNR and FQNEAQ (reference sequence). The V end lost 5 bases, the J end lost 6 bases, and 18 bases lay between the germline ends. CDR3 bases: TGTGCCAGCAGCGTACATGGGGCCGAGGGCGATACGCAGTATTTT. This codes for CASSVHGAEGDTQYF.

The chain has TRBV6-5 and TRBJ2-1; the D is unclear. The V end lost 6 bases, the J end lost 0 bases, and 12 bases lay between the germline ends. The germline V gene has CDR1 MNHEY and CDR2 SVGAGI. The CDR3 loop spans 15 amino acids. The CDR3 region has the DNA TGTGCCAGCAGCTCACAGCCCGACTCCTACAATGAGCAGTTCTTC. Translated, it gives CASSSQPDSYNEQFF.

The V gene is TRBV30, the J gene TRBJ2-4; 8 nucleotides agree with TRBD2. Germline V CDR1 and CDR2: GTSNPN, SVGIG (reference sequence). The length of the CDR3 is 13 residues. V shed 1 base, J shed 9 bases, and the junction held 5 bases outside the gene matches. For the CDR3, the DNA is TGTGCCTGGAGTGCGGGACTAGTTAGCATTCAGTACTTC. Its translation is CAWSAGLVSIQYF.

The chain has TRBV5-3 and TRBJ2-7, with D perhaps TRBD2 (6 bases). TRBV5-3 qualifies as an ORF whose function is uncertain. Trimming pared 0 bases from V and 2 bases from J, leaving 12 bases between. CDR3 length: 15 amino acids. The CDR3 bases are TGTGCCAGAAGCTTGGGCGGGACCTTCGCCTACGAGCAGTACTTC. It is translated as CARSLGGTFAYEQYF.

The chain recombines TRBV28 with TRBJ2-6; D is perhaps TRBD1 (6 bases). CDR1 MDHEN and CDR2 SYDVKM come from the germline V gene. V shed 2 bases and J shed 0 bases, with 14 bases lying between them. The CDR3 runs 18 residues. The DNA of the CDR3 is TGTGCCAGCAGTTTACCCCAGGGGCCCCTCTCTGGGGCCAACGTCCTGACTTTC. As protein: CASSLPQGPLSGANVLTF.

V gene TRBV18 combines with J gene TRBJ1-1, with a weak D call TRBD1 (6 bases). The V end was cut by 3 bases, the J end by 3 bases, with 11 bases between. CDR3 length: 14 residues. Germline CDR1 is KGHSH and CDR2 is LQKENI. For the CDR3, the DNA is TGTGCCAGCTCACCTTTGGGGGCCGACACTGAAGCTTTCTTT. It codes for CASSPLGADTEAFF.

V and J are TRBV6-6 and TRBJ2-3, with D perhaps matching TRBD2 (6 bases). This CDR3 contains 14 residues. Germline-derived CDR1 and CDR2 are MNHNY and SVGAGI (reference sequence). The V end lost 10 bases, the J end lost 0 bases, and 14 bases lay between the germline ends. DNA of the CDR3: TGTGCCACTCTTCGGGACTCAAGCACAGATACGCAGTATTTT. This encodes CATLRDSSTDTQYF.

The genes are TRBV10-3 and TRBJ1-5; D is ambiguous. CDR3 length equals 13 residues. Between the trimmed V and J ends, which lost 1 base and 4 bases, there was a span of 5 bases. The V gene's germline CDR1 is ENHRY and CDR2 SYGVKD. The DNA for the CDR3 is TGTGCCATCAGTGAGTGGGGTAATCAGCCCCAGCATTTT. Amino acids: CAISEWGNQPQHF.

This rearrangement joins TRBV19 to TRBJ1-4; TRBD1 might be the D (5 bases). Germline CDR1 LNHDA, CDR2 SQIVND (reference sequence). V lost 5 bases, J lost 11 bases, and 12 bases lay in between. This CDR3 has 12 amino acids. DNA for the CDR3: TGTGCCAGTAGTCCTCGGGGGGAGAAACTGTTTTTT. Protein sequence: CASSPRGEKLFF.

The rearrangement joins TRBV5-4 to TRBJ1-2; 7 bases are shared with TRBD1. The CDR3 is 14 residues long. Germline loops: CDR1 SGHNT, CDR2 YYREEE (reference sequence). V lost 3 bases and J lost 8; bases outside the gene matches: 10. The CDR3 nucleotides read TGTGCCAGCAGCTCGACAGGGAAAGGGGACGGCTACACCTTC. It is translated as CASSSTGKGDGYTF.

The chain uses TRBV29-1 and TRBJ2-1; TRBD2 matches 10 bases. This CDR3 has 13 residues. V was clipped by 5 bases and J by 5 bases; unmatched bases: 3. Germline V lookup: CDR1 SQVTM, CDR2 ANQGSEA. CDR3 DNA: TGCAGCGTTACTGGGACTAGCGACAATGAGCAGTTCTTC. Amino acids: CSVTGTSDNEQFF.

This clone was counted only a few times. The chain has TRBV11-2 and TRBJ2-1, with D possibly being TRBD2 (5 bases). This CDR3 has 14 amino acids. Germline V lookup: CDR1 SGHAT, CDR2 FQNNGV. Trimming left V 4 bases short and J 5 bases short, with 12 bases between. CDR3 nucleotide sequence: TGTGCCAGCAGCTCTACGGACTGGAACAATGAGCAGTTCTTC. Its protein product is CASSSTDWNNEQFF.

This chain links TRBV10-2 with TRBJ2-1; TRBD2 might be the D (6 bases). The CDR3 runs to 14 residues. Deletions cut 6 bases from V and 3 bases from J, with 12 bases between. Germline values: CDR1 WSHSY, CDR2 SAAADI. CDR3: CASRRDSSYNEQFF. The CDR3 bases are TGCGCCAGCAGAAGGGACTCAAGCTACAATGAGCAGTTCTTC.

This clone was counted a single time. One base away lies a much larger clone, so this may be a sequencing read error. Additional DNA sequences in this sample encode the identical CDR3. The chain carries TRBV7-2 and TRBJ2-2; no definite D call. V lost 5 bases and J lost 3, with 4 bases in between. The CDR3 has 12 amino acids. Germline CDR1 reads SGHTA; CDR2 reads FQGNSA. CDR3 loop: CASSPYTGELFF. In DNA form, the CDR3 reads TGTGCCAGCAGCCCCTACACCGGGGAGCTGTTTTTT.

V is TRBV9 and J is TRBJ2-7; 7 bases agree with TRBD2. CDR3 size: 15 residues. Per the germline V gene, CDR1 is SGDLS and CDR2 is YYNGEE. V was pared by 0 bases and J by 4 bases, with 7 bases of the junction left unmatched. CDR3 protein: CASSVAPGREYEQYF. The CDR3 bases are TGTGCCAGCAGCGTAGCCCCGGGGAGGGAGTACGAGCAGTACTTC.

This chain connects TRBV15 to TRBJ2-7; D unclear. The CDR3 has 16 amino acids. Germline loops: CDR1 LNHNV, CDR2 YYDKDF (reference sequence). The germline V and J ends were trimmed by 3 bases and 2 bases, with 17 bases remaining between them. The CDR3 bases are TGTGCCACCAGCAGGTCTGTTCGGCGAAATACCTACGAGCAGTACTTC. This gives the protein CATSRSVRRNTYEQYF.

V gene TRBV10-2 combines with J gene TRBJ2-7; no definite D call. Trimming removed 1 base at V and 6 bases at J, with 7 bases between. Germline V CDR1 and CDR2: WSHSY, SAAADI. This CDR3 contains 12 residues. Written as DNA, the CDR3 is TGCGCCAGCAGTGAGTACGGCGTCGAGCAGTACTTC. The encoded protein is CASSEYGVEQYF.

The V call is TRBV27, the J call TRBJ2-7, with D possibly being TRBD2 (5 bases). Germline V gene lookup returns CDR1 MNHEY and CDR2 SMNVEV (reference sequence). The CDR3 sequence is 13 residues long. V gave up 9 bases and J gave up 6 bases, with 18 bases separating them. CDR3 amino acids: CASKSGTGLEQYF. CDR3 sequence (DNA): TGTGCCAGTAAAAGCGGAACCGGGCTCGAGCAGTACTTC.

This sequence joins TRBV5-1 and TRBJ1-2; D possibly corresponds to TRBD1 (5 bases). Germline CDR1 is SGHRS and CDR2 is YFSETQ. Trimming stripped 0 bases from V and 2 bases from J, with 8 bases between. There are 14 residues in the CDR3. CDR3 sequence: CASSLVGENYGYTF. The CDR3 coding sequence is TGCGCCAGCAGCTTGGTAGGGGAAAACTATGGCTACACCTTC.